This T cell receptor beta chain derives from a study of T cell repertoires in cytomegalovirus infection. Turning to the study itself: Epitope selection comprised recently identified HLA-C-restricted CMV epitopes and well-studied HLA-B-restricted CMV epitopes. It was the public TCR beta signatures that indicated both CMV infection and matching HLA type. Study-wide results and caveats: HLA-C-restricted CMV clonotypes gave the most frequent clonotype in two of eight donors.

Notes on this clonotype: Its antigen remains unknown.

TCRdb redid the calling of the reads with MiXCR, one entry per CDR3 protein. The table lists 700,000 to 900,000 distinct CDR3 sequences, 29% of them singletons. Germline assignment: CDR1 SGHRS and CDR2 YFSETQ. The CDR3 is 17 residues long. V lost 5 bases and J lost 0; bases outside the gene matches: 8. The sample in question was cultured CD8+ T cells from PBMCs, obtained from culture after CMV antigen stimulation. The J gene is TRBJ1-6, the V gene TRBV5-1, with TRBD1 matching over 7 bases. The sequence was obtained from a human donor in good health (CMV status not recorded). Some clones in this sample may be carry-over from other donors' samples. CDR3: CASRKDRPSSYNSPLHF. The CDR3 nucleotides are TGCGCCAGCAGAAAGGACAGGCCGAGCTCCTATAATTCACCCCTCCACTTT.